This TCR beta chain was found in a study of blood T cell repertoires in COVID-19. The wider study: Specimens from acute and convalescent COVID-19 originated in the United States, Italy and Spain. T cells, B-cell-depleted T cells, or PBMCs provided the cDNA or gDNA that served as material.

Under the authors' procedure: Reference gene primer amplification gave estimated nucleated cell counts. Sequencing was performed with immunoSEQ multiplex PCR; in TCRdb, only in-frame clones are kept and a portion is missing. V, J and clone size are those of that table, while D and trimming were read from the DNA. Among 35,000 to 50,000 clones listed, roughly 87% were seen once. The TCR was taken from a man in his sixties or seventies with active COVID-19. Sequenced sample: peripheral blood.

The CDR3 region is CASSPTVSSYEQYF. CDR3 sequence (DNA): TGTGCCAGCAGCCCGACAGTGAGCTCCTACGAGCAGTACTTC. The chain employs TRBV6-5 and TRBJ2-7; the D gene is possibly TRBD1 (5 bases). Germline V lookup: CDR1 MNHEY, CDR2 SVGAGI. The CDR3 extends over 14 amino acids. V lost 6 bases and J lost 0, with 12 bases in between.